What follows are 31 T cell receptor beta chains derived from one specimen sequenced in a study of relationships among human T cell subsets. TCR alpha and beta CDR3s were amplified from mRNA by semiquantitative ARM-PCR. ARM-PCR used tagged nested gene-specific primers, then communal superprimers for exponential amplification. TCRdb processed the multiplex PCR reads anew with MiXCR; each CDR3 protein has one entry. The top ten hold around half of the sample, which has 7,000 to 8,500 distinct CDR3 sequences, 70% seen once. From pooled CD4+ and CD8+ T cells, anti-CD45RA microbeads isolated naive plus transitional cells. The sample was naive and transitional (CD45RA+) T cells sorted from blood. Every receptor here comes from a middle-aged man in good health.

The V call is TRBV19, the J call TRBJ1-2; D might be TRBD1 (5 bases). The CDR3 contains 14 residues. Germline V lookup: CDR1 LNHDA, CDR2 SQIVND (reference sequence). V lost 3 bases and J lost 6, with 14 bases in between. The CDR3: CASSIGASLDGYTF. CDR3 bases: TGTGCCAGTAGTATTGGGGCGTCATTGGATGGCTACACCTTC.

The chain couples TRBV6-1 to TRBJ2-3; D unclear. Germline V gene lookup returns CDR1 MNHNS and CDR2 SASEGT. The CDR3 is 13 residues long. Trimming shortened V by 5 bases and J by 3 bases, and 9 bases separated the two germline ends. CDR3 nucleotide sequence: TGTGCCAGCAGTCCCACAGCGACAGATACGCAGTATTTT. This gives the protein CASSPTATDTQYF.

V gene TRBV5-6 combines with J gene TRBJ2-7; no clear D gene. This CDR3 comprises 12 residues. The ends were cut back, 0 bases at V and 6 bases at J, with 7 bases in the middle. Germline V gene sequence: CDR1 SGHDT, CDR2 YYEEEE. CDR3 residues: CASSLGHGEQYF. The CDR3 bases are TGTGCCAGCAGCTTGGGGCACGGCGAGCAGTACTTC.

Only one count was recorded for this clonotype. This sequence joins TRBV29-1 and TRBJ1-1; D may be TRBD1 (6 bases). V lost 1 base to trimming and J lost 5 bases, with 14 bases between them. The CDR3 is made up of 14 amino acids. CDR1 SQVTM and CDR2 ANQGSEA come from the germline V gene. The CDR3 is CSVEAGGAQTEAFF. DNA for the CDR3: TGCAGCGTTGAAGCCGGGGGGGCGCAAACTGAAGCTTTCTTT. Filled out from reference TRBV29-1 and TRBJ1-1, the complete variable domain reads SAVISQKPSRDICQRGTSLTIQCQVDSQVTMMFWYRQQPGQSLTLIATANQGSEATYESGFVIDKFPISRPNLTFSTLTVSNMSPEDSSIYLCSVEAGGAQTEAFFGQGTRLTVV.

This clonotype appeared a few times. CDR3 bases: TGCAGTGCTAGCGTCGGCGTGGACCTAGAGACCCAGTACTTC. This codes for CSASVGVDLETQYF. This chain connects TRBV20-1 to TRBJ2-5, with D unclear. The CDR3 is 14 amino acids. CDR1 and CDR2 (germline): DFQATT, SNEGSKA (reference sequence). With 3 bases removed from V and 4 bases from J, the gap between germline ends came to 15 bases.

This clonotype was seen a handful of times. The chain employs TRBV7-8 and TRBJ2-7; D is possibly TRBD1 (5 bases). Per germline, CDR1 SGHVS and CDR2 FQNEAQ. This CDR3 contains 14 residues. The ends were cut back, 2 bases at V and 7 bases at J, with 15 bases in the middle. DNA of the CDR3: TGTGCCAGCAGCTTAACCAGGGTGGTCTATGAGCAGTACTTC. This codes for CASSLTRVVYEQYF.

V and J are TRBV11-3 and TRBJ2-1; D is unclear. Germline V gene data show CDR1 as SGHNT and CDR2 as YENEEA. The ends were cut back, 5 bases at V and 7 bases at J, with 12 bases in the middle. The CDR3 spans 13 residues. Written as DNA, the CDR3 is TGTGCCAGCAGCCCCCTTTACGGGAATGAGCAGTTCTTC. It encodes CASSPLYGNEQFF.

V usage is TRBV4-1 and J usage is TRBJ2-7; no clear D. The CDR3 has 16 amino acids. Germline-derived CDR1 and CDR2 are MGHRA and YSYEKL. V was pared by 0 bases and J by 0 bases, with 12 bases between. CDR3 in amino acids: CASSQDRTEPSYEQYF. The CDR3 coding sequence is TGCGCCAGCAGCCAAGATAGGACGGAACCCTCCTACGAGCAGTACTTC.

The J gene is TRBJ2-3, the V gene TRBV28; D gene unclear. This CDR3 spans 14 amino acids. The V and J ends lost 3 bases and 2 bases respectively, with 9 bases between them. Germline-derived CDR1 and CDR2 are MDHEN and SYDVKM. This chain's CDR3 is CASSFLAPTDTQYF. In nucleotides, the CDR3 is TGTGCCAGCAGTTTTTTGGCTCCCACAGATACGCAGTATTTT.

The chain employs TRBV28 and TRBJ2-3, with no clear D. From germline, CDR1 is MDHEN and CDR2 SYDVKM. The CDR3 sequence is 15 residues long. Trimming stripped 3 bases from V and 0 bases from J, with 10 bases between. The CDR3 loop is CASSFGRISTDTQYF. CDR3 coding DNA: TGTGCCAGCAGTTTCGGGCGCATTAGCACAGATACGCAGTATTTT.

CDR3 sequence (DNA): TGTGCCTCCCAATCGGGGGGAATGGGTGAGCAGTTCTTC. Amino acid sequence: CASQSGGMGEQFF. V gene TRBV28 combines with J gene TRBJ2-1; TRBD2 aligns across 7 bases. Losses at the gene ends were 11 bases for V and 9 bases for J; bases not matched to a gene: 13. The CDR3 consists of 13 residues. Germline V gene sequence: CDR1 MDHEN, CDR2 SYDVKM.

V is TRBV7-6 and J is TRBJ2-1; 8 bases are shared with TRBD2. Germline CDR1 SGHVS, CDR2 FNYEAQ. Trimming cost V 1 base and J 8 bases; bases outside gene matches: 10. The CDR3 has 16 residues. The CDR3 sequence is CASSLGWGGGRDEQFF. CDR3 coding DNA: TGTGCCAGCAGCTTAGGATGGGGCGGGGGGCGAGATGAGCAGTTCTTC.

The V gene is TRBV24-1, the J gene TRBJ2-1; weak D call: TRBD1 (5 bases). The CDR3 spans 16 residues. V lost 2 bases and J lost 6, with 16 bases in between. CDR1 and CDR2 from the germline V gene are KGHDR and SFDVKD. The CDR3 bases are TGTGCCACCAGTGATTCGACAGACCAGTACAGCAATGAGCAGTTCTTC. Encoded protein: CATSDSTDQYSNEQFF.

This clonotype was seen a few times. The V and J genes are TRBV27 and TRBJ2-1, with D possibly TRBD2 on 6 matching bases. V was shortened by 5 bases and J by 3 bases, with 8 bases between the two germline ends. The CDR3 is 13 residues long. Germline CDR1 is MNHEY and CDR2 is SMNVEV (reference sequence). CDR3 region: CASSPGVYNEQFF. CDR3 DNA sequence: TGTGCCAGCAGTCCGGGAGTCTACAATGAGCAGTTCTTC.

The chain's CDR3 is CASARGEYEQYF. The DNA of the CDR3 is TGTGCCAGCGCCCGGGGGGAGTACGAGCAGTACTTC. The V and J genes are TRBV6-4 and TRBJ2-7; 7 bases align to TRBD2. Germline V lookup: CDR1 MRHNA, CDR2 SNTAGT. The CDR3 sequence is 12 residues long. V lost 8 bases to trimming and J lost 4 bases; unmatched junction nucleotides: 5.

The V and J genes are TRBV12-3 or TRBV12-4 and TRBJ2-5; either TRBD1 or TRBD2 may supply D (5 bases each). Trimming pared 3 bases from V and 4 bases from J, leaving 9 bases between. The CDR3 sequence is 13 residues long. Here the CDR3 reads CASSFWDGETQYF. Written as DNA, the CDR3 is TGTGCCAGCAGTTTTTGGGACGGAGAGACCCAGTACTTC.

The CDR3 region is CASSLDANQPQHF. CDR3 in DNA: TGTGCCAGCAGCCTGGATGCCAATCAGCCCCAGCATTTT. This chain joins TRBV7-6 and TRBJ1-5; D gene ambiguous. Trimming stripped 5 bases from V and 3 bases from J, with 8 bases between. The CDR3 runs 13 residues. The germline gives CDR1 SGHVS, CDR2 FNYEAQ.

The CDR3 DNA follows: TGCAGTGCACAGCGGGGGGGCAATCAGCCCCAGCATTTT. This translates into CSAQRGGNQPQHF. The J gene is TRBJ1-5, the V gene TRBV20-1; weak D call: TRBD1 (5 bases). V lost 6 bases and J lost 2, with 11 bases in between. Germline CDR1 and CDR2: DFQATT and SNEGSKA (reference sequence). This CDR3 region has 13 residues.

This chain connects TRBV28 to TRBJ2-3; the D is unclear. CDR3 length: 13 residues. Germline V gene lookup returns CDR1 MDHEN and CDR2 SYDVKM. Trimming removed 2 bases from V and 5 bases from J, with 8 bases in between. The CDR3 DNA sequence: TGTGCCAGCAGTTTAAGACTTCTAGATACGCAGTATTTT. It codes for CASSLRLLDTQYF.

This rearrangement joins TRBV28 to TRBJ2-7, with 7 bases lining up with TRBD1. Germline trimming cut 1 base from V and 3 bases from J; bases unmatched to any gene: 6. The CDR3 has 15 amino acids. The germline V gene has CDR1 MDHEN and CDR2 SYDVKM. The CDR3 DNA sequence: TGTGCCAGCAGTTTATCGGCAGGGGGTTTCTACGAGCAGTACTTC. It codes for CASSLSAGGFYEQYF. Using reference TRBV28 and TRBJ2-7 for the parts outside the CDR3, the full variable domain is DVKVTQSSRYLVKRTGEKVFLECVQDMDHENMFWYRQDPGLGLRLIYFSYDVKMKEKGDIPEGYSVSREKKERFSLILESASTNQTSMYLCASSLSAGGFYEQYFGPGTRLTVT.

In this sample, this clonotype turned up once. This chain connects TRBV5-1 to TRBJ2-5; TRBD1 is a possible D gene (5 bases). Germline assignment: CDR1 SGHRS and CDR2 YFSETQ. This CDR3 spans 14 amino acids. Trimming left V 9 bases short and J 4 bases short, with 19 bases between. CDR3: CANTPCRVGETQYF. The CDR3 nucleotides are TGCGCCAACACCCCCTGCAGGGTTGGAGAGACCCAGTACTTC. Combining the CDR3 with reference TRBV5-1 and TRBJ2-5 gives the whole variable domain KAGVTQTPRYLIKTRGQQVTLSCSPISGHRSVSWYQQTPGQGLQFLFEYFSETQRNKGNFPGRFSGRQFSNSRSEMNVSTLELGDSALYLCANTPCRVGETQYFGPGTRLLVL.

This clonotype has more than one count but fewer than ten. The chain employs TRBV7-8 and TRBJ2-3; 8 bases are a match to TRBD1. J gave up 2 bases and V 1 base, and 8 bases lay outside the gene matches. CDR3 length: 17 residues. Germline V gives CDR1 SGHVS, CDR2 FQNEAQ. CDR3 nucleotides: TGTGCCAGCAGCTTAGACTACAGGGGGACCCCCACAGATACGCAGTATTTT. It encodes CASSLDYRGTPTDTQYF.

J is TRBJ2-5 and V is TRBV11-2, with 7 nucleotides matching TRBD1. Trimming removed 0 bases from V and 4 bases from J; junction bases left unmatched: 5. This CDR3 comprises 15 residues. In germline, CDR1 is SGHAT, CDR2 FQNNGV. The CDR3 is CASSLEVAGGETQYF. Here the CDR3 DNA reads TGTGCCAGCAGCTTAGAAGTGGCAGGGGGAGAGACCCAGTACTTC.

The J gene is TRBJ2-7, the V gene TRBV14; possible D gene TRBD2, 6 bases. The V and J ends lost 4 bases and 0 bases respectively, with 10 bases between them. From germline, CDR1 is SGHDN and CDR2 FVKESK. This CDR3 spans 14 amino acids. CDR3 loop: CASSPSADSYEQYF. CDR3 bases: TGTGCCAGCAGCCCTAGCGCAGACTCCTACGAGCAGTACTTC.

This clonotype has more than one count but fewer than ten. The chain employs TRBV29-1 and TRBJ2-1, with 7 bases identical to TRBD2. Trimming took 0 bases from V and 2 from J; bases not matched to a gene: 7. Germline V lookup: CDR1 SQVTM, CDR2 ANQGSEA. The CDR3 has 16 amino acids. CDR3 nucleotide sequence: TGCAGCGTTGAAGATCTTGAGGGAGGGACCTACAATGAGCAGTTCTTC. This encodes CSVEDLEGGTYNEQFF.

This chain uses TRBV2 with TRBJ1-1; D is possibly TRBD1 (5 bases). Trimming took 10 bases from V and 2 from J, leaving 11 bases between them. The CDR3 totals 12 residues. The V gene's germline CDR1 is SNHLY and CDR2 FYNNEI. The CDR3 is CAIPRGNTEAFF. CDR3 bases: TGTGCCATCCCGAGGGGTAACACTGAAGCTTTCTTT.

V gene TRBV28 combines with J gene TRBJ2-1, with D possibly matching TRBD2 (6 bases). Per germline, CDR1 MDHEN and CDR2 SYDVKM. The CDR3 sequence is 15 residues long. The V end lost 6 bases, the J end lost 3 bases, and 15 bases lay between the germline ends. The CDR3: CASRRSGGFYNEQFF. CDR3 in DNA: TGTGCCAGCAGACGTAGCGGAGGATTCTACAATGAGCAGTTCTTC.

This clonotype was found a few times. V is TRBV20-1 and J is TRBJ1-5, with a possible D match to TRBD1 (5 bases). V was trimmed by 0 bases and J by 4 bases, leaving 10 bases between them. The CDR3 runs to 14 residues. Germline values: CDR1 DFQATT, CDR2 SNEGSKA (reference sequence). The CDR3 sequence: CSARDRVPNQPQHF. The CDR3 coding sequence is TGCAGTGCTAGAGACAGGGTCCCTAATCAGCCCCAGCATTTT.

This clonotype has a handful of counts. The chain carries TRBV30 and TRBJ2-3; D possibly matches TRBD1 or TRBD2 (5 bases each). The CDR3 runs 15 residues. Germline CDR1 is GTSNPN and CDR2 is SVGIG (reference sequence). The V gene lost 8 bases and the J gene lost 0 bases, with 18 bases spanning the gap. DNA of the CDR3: TGTGCCGGGACGCCGGGGTCCTCTAGCACAGATACGCAGTATTTT. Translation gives CAGTPGSSSTDTQYF.

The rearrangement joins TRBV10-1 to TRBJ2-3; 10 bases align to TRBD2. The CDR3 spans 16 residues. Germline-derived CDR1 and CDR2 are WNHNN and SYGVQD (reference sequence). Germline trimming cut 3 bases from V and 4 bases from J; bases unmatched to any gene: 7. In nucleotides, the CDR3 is TGCGCCAGCAGTGAAGGAGCGGGAGGGCTGGCAGATACGCAGTATTTT. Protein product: CASSEGAGGLADTQYF.

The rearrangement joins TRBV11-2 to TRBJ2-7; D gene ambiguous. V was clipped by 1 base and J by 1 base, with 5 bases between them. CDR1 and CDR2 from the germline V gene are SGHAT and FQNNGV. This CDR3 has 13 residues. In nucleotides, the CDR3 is TGTGCCAGCAGCTTAGCTAGATCCTACGAGCAGTACTTC. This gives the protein CASSLARSYEQYF.